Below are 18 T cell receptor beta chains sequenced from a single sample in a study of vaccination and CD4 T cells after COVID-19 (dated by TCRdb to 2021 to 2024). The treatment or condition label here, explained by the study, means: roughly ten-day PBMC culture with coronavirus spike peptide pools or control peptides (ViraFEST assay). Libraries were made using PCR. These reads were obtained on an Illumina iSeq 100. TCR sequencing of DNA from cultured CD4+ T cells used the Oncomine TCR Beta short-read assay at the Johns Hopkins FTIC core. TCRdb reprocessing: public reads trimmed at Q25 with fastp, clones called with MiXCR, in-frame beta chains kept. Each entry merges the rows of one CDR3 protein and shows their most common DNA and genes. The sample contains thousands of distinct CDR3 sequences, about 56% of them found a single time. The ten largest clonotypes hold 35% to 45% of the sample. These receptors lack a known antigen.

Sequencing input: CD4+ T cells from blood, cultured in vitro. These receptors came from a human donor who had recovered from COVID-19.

The CDR3 DNA sequence: TGTGCCACCAGCAGAGATTTCGGGGGCCCCTACAATGAGCAGTTCTTC. Translating gives CATSRDFGGPYNEQFF. The gene calls are TRBV15 and TRBJ2-1; possibly TRBD1 or TRBD2 for D (6 bases each). The ends were cut back, 0 bases at V and 2 bases at J, with 11 bases in the middle. This CDR3 has 16 residues. Germline V CDR1 and CDR2: LNHNV, YYDKDF (reference sequence).

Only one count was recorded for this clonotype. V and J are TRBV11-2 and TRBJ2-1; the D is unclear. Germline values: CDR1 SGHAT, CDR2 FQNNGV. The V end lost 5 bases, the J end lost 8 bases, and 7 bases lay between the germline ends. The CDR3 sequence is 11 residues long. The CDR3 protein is CASSNQYEQFF. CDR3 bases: TGTGCCAGCAGCAACCAGTATGAGCAGTTCTTC.

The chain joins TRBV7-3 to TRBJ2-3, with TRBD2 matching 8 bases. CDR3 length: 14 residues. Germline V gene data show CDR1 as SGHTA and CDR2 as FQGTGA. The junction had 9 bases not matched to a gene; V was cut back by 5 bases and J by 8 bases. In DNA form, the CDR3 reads TGTGCCAGCAGCCCGCAGCGGGAGTGGGGTACGCAGTATTTT. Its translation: CASSPQREWGTQYF.

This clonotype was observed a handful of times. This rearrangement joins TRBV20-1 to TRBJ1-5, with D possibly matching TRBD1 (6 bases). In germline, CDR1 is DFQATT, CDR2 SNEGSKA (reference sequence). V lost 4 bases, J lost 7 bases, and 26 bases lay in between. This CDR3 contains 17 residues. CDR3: CSAKSETGSSEYQPQHF. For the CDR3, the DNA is TGCAGTGCTAAGAGCGAGACAGGTAGTAGTGAATACCAGCCCCAGCATTTT.

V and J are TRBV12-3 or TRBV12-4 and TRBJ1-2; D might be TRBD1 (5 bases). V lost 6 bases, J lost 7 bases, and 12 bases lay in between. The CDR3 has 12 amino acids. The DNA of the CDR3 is TGTGCCAGCAGGTCCGGGGCGGGTGGCTACACCTTC. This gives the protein CASRSGAGGYTF.

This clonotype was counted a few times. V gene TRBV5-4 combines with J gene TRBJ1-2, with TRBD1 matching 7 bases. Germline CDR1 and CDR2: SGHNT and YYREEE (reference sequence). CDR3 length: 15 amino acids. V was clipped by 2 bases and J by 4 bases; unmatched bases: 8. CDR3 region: CASSLLRGLRYGYTF. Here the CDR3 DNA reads TGTGCCAGCAGCTTACTAAGGGGGCTACGCTATGGCTACACCTTC.

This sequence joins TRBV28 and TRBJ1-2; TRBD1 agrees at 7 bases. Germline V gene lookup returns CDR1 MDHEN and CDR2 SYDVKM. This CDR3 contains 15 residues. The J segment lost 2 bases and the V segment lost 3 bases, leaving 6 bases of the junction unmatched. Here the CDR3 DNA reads TGTGCCAGCAGTTTGATGGACAGGAAGAACTATGGCTACACCTTC. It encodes CASSLMDRKNYGYTF.

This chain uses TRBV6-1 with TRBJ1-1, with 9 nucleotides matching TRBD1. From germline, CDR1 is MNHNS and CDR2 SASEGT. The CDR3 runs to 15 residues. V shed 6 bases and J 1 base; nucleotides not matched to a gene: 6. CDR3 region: CASSRVQGANTEAFF. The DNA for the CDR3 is TGTGCCAGCAGCCGAGTACAGGGGGCGAACACTGAAGCTTTCTTT.

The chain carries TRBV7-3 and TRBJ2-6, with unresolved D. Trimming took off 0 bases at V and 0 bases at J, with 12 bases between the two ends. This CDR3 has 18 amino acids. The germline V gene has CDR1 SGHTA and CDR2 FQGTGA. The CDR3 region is CASSLTAVGYSGANVLTF. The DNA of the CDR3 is TGTGCCAGCAGCTTAACGGCGGTTGGGTACTCTGGGGCCAACGTCCTGACTTTC.

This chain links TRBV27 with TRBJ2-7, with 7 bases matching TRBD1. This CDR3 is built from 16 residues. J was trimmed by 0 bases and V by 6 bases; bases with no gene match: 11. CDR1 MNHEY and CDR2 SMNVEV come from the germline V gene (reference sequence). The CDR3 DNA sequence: TGTGCCAGCAGGCTTCGCTGGGGGACAGACTCCTACGAGCAGTACTTC. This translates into CASRLRWGTDSYEQYF.

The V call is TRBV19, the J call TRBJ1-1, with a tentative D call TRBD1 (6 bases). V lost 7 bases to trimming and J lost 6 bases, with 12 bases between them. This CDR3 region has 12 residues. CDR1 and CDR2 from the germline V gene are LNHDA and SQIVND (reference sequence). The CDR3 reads CASKGVGAEAFF. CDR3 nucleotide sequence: TGTGCCAGTAAGGGGGTCGGGGCTGAAGCTTTCTTT. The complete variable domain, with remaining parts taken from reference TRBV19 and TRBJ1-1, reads DGGITQSPKYLFRKEGQNVTLSCEQNLNHDAMYWYRQDPGQGLRLIYYSQIVNDFQKGDIAEGYSVSREKKESFPLTVTSAQKNPTAFYLCASKGVGAEAFFGQGTRLTVV.

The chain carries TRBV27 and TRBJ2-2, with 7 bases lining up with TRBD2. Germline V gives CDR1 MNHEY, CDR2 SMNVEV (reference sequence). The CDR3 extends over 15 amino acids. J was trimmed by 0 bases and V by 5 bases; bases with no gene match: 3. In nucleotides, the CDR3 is TGTGCCAGCAGTCCACTAGCGACGAACACCGGGGAGCTGTTTTTT. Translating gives CASSPLATNTGELFF.

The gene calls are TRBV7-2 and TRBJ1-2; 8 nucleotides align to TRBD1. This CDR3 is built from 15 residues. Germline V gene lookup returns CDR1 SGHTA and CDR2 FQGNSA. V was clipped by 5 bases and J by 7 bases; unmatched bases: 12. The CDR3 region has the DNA TGTGCCAGCAGCCCGAGGACAGGGCCCCAGTTTGGCTACACCTTC. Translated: CASSPRTGPQFGYTF.

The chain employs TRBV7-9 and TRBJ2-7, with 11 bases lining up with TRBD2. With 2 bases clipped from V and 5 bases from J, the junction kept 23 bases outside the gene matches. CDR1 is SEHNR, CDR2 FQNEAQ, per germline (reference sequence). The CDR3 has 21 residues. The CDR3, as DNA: TGTGCCAGCAGCTTATGGCGGGGCGCGGGAACTAGCGGGAGTAGTGGTAACGAGCAGTACTTC. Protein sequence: CASSLWRGAGTSGSSGNEQYF. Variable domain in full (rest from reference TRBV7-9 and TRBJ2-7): DTGVSQNPRHKITKRGQNVTFRCDPISEHNRLYWYRQTLGQGPEFLTYFQNEAQLEKSRLLSDRFSAERPKGSFSTLEIQRTEQGDSAMYLCASSLWRGAGTSGSSGNEQYFGPGTRLTVT.

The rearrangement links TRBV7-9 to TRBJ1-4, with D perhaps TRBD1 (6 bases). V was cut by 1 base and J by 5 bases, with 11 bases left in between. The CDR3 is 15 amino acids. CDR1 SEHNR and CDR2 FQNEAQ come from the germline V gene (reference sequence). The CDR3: CASSLGRQGNEKLFF. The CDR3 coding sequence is TGTGCCAGCAGCTTAGGACGGCAGGGGAATGAAAAACTGTTTTTT.

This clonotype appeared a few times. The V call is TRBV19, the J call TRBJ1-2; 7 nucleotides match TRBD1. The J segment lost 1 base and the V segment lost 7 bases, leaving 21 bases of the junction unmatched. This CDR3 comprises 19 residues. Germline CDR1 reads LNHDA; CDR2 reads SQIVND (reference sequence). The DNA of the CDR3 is TGTGCCAGTATTAGTATGGGGATGACAGGGAGAATCGGTAACTATGGCTACACCTTC. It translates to CASISMGMTGRIGNYGYTF.

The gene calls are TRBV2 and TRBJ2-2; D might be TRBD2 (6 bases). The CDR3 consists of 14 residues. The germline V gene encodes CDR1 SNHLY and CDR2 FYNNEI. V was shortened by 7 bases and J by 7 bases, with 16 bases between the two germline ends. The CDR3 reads CASTLAGWGGELFF. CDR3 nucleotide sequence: TGTGCCAGCACTCTGGCGGGGTGGGGCGGGGAGCTGTTTTTT. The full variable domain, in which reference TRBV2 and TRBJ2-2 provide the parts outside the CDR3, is EPEVTQTPSHQVTQMGQEVILRCVPISNHLYFYWYRQILGQKVEFLVSFYNNEISEKSEIFDDQFSVERPDGSNFTLKIRSTKLEDSAMYFCASTLAGWGGELFFGEGSRLTVL.

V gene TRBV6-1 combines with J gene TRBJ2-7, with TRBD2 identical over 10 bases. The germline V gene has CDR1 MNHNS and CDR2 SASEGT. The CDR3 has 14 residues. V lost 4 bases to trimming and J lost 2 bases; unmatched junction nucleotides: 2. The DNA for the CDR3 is TGTGCCAGCAGTGGACTAGCGGGTCCCTACGAGCAGTACTTC. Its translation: CASSGLAGPYEQYF.